This T cell receptor (beta chain) was profiled in a study of blood T cell repertoires in COVID-19. Study background: The origin of the acute and convalescent COVID-19 samples was the United States, Italy and Spain. PBMCs, B-cell-depleted T cells, or T cells provided the cDNA or gDNA that made up the material.

V lost 1 base to trimming and J lost 5 bases; unmatched junction nucleotides: 10. The germline V gene has CDR1 SGDLS and CDR2 YYNGEE. This CDR3 has 16 residues. As handled by the study authors: Amplification of reference gene primers was used by the study to estimate nucleated cell counts. Sequenced by immunoSEQ multiplex PCR; TCRdb stores in-frame clones only, minus some. That table supplies the V and J calls and clone size; D and trimming were determined from the DNA. This sample carries more than 85,000 clones, around 79% of them seen once, and the ten largest clones take approximately 16%. Sequenced input: peripheral blood. The receptor's source is a woman aged 80 or over with active or convalescent COVID-19. The chain uses TRBV9 and TRBJ2-3, with 7 bases that match TRBD2. The CDR3 sequence is CASSVFVGGPGDTQYF. Written as DNA, the CDR3 is TGTGCCAGCAGCGTATTTGTGGGAGGGCCTGGAGATACGCAGTATTTT.